Listed below are T cell receptor beta chains from one sample, sequenced in a study of T cells in narcolepsy. Sequencing used immunoSEQ multiplex PCR; TCRdb keeps in-frame clones, though not all of them. The sample lists about 34,000 clones; approximately 78% were seen once. The specimen was CD45RA- memory CD4+ T cells from PBMCs. The receptors were sampled from a human donor with narcolepsy. CDR3s include the opening cysteine and the closing phenylalanine or tryptophan. A D gene is named only where the DNA matches it firmly. A row's size may be missing; if present it is once, few, many or a size class.

TRBV2	-	-	TRBJ2-7	CASSGSDEQYF	TGTGCCAGCAGTGGCAGCGACGAGCAGTACTTC
TRBV6-5	-	-	TRBJ1-6	CASRSASYNSPLHF	TGTGCCAGCCGCTCGGCCTCCTATAATTCACCCCTCCACTTT
TRBV6-1	-	-	TRBJ1-2	CASSEARGAVGGYTF	TGTGCCAGCAGTGAAGCGCGGGGGGCAGTAGGTGGCTACACCTTC
TRBV28	-	TRBD1	TRBJ1-2	CASSLGQGGGYTF	TGTGCCAGCAGTTTAGGACAGGGCGGTGGCTACACCTTC
TRBV6-6	-	-	TRBJ2-2	CASSSRERVGELFF	TGTGCCAGCAGTTCACGCGAGAGGGTCGGGGAGCTGTTTTTT
TRBV10-2	-	-	TRBJ1-6	CASSDWTEDSPLHF	TGCGCCAGCAGTGATTGGACAGAAGATTCACCCCTCCACTTT
TRBV10-3	-	-	TRBJ1-4	CAISPGEGIAHF	TGTGCCATCAGCCCTGGAGAGGGTATCGCACATTTT
TRBV19	-	TRBD1	TRBJ1-1	CASSIRGVNTEAFF	TGTGCCAGTAGTATCAGGGGGGTGAACACTGAAGCTTTCTTT
TRBV10-2	few	TRBD1	TRBJ1-4	CASSESSQQTGRGKLFF	TGCGCCAGCAGTGAGTCTTCACAGCAGACAGGGAGGGGAAAACTGTTTTTT
TRBV19	few	TRBD1	TRBJ2-7	CASSPALDRGSYEQYF	TGTGCCAGTAGCCCGGCCCTGGACAGGGGATCCTACGAGCAGTACTTC
TRBV7-9	-	-	TRBJ2-3	CASSLAGPDTQYF	TGTGCCAGCAGCTTAGCAGGCCCAGATACGCAGTATTTT
TRBV6-5	-	-	TRBJ2-7	CASSERYEQYF	TGTGCCAGCAGTGAAAGGTACGAGCAGTACTTC